The clone carrying this T cell receptor (beta chain) appeared a single time. This specimen belongs to a study of OX40 agonist ivuxolimab in advanced cancers. Clones were read by immunoSEQ multiplex PCR, and TCRdb kept only the in-frame ones, dropping some. The repertoire has about 20,000 clones, approximately 70% of them found once; the top ten carry about 20%. The TCR originated in an adult with an advanced solid tumor such as melanoma, head and neck, liver or kidney cancer. Sequenced material: CD4+ or CD8+ T cells sorted from blood, taken in a trial of the OX40 agonist ivuxolimab.

Here the CDR3 reads CASSFERGGRQETQYF. The CDR3 bases are TGTGCCAGCAGCTTTGAGCGCGGGGGCAGGCAAGAGACCCAGTACTTC. The chain recombines TRBV28 with TRBJ2-5; tentatively, D is TRBD2 (7 bases). The CDR3 has 16 amino acids. V shed 6 bases and J shed 2 bases, with 19 bases lying between them. The germline CDR1 and CDR2 sequences are MDHEN and SYDVKM.